The 27 T cell receptor beta chains listed next were all sequenced from one sample in a study of T cell repertoires in cytomegalovirus infection. MiXCR, applied by TCRdb to the reads, yields one record per CDR3 protein. The repertoire has hundreds of thousands of distinct CDR3 sequences, about 39% of them found once; the top ten carry 35% to 50%. These receptors' antigens are unknown. Sequencing was performed on cultured PBMCs, taken from culture after CMV antigen stimulation. All receptors derive from a human donor in good health (CMV status not recorded). Some clones in this sample may be carry-over from other donors' samples.

This clonotype has a single count. The V and J genes are TRBV7-4 and TRBJ1-1; no clear D gene. Germline CDR1 and CDR2: SGHVT and SQSDAQ. Trimming removed 5 bases from V and 8 bases from J, with 12 bases in between. This CDR3 spans 12 amino acids. This CDR3 is CASSAGRPEAFF. In nucleotides, the CDR3 is TGTGCCAGCAGCGCTGGACGCCCCGAAGCTTTCTTT.

The chain recombines TRBV4-1 with TRBJ1-2, with 8 bases lining up with TRBD1. The junction had 4 bases not matched to a gene; V was cut back by 0 bases and J by 1 base. The CDR3 covers 16 residues. Germline lookup yields CDR1 MGHRA and CDR2 YSYEKL. CDR3 in amino acids: CASSQEGTGLNYGYTF. Here the CDR3 DNA reads TGCGCCAGCAGCCAAGAAGGGACAGGTCTTAACTATGGCTACACCTTC.

The chain recombines TRBV7-2 with TRBJ2-1, with D possibly being TRBD1 (6 bases). The CDR3 runs 15 residues. V lost 5 bases and J 0 bases, leaving 11 bases between the germline ends. CDR1 and CDR2 (germline): SGHTA, FQGNSA. This CDR3 reads CASSGFRGSYNEQFF. For the CDR3, the DNA is TGTGCCAGCAGCGGCTTCAGGGGCTCCTACAATGAGCAGTTCTTC.

This clonotype has at least ten counts. V and J are TRBV7-2 and TRBJ2-3, with a weak D call TRBD1 (5 bases). Per the germline V gene, CDR1 is SGHTA and CDR2 is FQGNSA. This CDR3 has 15 amino acids. Trimming left V 6 bases short and J 3 bases short, with 16 bases between. The CDR3: CASSHRNAITDTQYF. In DNA form, the CDR3 reads TGTGCCAGCAGTCACAGGAATGCGATTACAGATACGCAGTATTTT. The whole variable domain, remainder taken from reference TRBV7-2 and TRBJ2-3, is GAGVSQSPSNKVTEKGKDVELRCDPISGHTALYWYRQSLGQGLEFLIYFQGNSAPDKSGLPSDRFSAERTGGSVSTLTIQRTQQEDSAVYLCASSHRNAITDTQYFGPGTRLTVL.

Only a few counts were recorded for this clonotype. The rearrangement joins TRBV10-1 to TRBJ2-3, with D possibly being TRBD1 (5 bases). Trimming pared 8 bases from V and 6 bases from J, leaving 15 bases between. Germline CDR1 and CDR2: WNHNN and SYGVQD (reference sequence). There are 13 residues in the CDR3. CDR3: CASGAGSSDTQYF. In DNA form, the CDR3 reads TGCGCCAGCGGGGCCGGCAGTTCGGATACGCAGTATTTT.

This clonotype turned up a few times. The chain joins TRBV27 to TRBJ2-7, with D uncertain. The V gene lost 5 bases and the J gene lost 3 bases, with 17 bases spanning the gap. The CDR3 is 15 amino acids. Germline loops: CDR1 MNHEY, CDR2 SMNVEV (reference sequence). CDR3 in DNA: TGTGCCAGCAGTCCGGGTGACATGAGCTTCTACGAGCAGTACTTC. It is translated as CASSPGDMSFYEQYF.

The V gene is TRBV7-2, the J gene TRBJ2-3, with 10 bases aligning to TRBD2. Germline trimming cut 5 bases from V and 5 bases from J; bases unmatched to any gene: 10. Germline lookup yields CDR1 SGHTA and CDR2 FQGNSA. The CDR3 is made up of 16 amino acids. The chain's CDR3 is CASSQAGGRGGDTQYF. The DNA of the CDR3 is TGTGCCAGCAGCCAAGCGGGGGGGCGGGGGGGAGATACGCAGTATTTT.

This chain uses TRBV6-8 with TRBJ2-5; D remains unclear. The CDR3 consists of 14 residues. Looked up from germline, CDR1 is MNHGY and CDR2 is SAAAGT. V lost 2 bases and J 0 bases, leaving 7 bases between the germline ends. CDR3 region: CASSYTRNQETQYF. In nucleotides, the CDR3 is TGTGCCAGCAGTTACACGAGGAACCAAGAGACCCAGTACTTC.

The chain recombines TRBV11-2 with TRBJ1-2; TRBD1 might be the D (6 bases). The CDR3 spans 13 residues. Germline values: CDR1 SGHAT, CDR2 FQNNGV. The germline V and J ends were trimmed by 5 bases and 6 bases, with 13 bases remaining between them. The CDR3 DNA reads as TGTGCCAGCAGCCCGTGGGGGCGGGATGGCTACACCTTC. Translating it yields CASSPWGRDGYTF.

About this clonotype: Compared with germline, one end of the junction differs, possibly owing to a read error. This rearrangement joins TRBV9 to TRBJ1-2, with no clear D. Germline V gene sequence: CDR1 SGDLS, CDR2 YYNGEE. The CDR3 is 17 residues long. CDR3 nucleotide sequence: TGTGCCAGCAGCGTAACTGGTACAGTCCAGGATAACTGTGGCTACACCTTC. Translated: CASSVTGTVQDNCGYTF.

This clonotype was observed a handful of times. The J gene is TRBJ1-2, the V gene TRBV19; 7 nucleotides line up with TRBD1. The junction had 2 bases not matched to a gene; V was cut back by 1 base and J by 0 bases. Germline V lookup: CDR1 LNHDA, CDR2 SQIVND (reference sequence). This CDR3 comprises 15 residues. CDR3 sequence reads: CASSIGGTANYGYTF. CDR3 nucleotides: TGTGCCAGTAGTATAGGAGGGACAGCTAACTATGGCTACACCTTC.

This clonotype was detected a few times. V and J are TRBV19 and TRBJ1-4; possible D gene TRBD1, 5 bases. Germline CDR1 and CDR2: LNHDA and SQIVND (reference sequence). The CDR3 covers 19 residues. V was cut by 10 bases and J by 0 bases, with 27 bases left in between. This chain's CDR3 is CATARSGAPVSSTNEKLFF. As DNA, the CDR3 is TGTGCCACCGCGCGGAGCGGGGCCCCTGTTAGTTCAACTAATGAAAAACTGTTTTTT.

The J gene is TRBJ2-1, the V gene TRBV7-8; possibly TRBD2 for D (6 bases). Per the germline V gene, CDR1 is SGHVS and CDR2 is FQNEAQ. The CDR3 runs to 19 residues. V was trimmed by 5 bases and J by 2 bases, leaving 25 bases between them. Here the CDR3 DNA reads TGTGCCAGCAGCCACAGTAGCGGACGTTACCCTAGGGCCTACAATGAGCAGTTCTTC. It yields the protein CASSHSSGRYPRAYNEQFF.

V is TRBV7-2 and J is TRBJ2-5; D perhaps matches TRBD1 (6 bases). Looked up from germline, CDR1 is SGHTA and CDR2 is FQGNSA. There are 19 residues in the CDR3. The V end lost 1 base, the J end lost 0 bases, and 21 bases lay between the germline ends. Written as DNA, the CDR3 is TGTGCCAGCAGCTTAGGGGTACCTCTCGCAGGGGCCCACCAAGAGACCCAGTACTTC. Translated: CASSLGVPLAGAHQETQYF.

V is TRBV7-6 and J is TRBJ1-4; D is perhaps TRBD1 (5 bases). The V and J ends lost 3 bases and 4 bases respectively, with 9 bases between them. CDR3 length: 14 amino acids. Germline loops: CDR1 SGHVS, CDR2 FNYEAQ. The CDR3 DNA reads as TGTGCCAGCAGCTTTCAGGGTAATAATGAAAAACTGTTTTTT. This codes for CASSFQGNNEKLFF.

This sequence joins TRBV7-2 and TRBJ2-7, with 7 positions matching TRBD2. This CDR3 has 15 amino acids. Unmatched junction bases numbered 12, after V lost 4 bases and J lost 6 bases. Germline values: CDR1 SGHTA, CDR2 FQGNSA. The CDR3 sequence: CASSSLWAGAGEQYF. The CDR3 region has the DNA TGTGCCAGCAGCTCCCTGTGGGCGGGAGCTGGCGAGCAGTACTTC. The variable domain in full, completed from reference TRBV7-2 and TRBJ2-7, reads GAGVSQSPSNKVTEKGKDVELRCDPISGHTALYWYRQSLGQGLEFLIYFQGNSAPDKSGLPSDRFSAERTGGSVSTLTIQRTQQEDSAVYLCASSSLWAGAGEQYFGPGTRLTVT.

The chain carries TRBV6-1 and TRBJ2-7; D gene uncertain. Looked up from germline, CDR1 is MNHNS and CDR2 is SASEGT. CDR3 length equals 16 residues. The V and J ends lost 0 bases and 2 bases respectively, with 14 bases between them. CDR3 bases: TGTGCCAGCAGTGAAGCAACGAGGAAGCCCCCCTACGAGCAGTACTTC. It codes for CASSEATRKPPYEQYF.

The chain has TRBV12-3 or TRBV12-4 and TRBJ1-5; D is possibly TRBD1 (5 bases). The CDR3 is 15 residues long. Trimming removed 7 bases from V and 7 bases from J, with 20 bases in between. DNA for the CDR3: TGTGCCAGCACAGAATTGAGGGGTCGTTGGCAGCCCCAGCATTTT. Amino acid sequence: CASTELRGRWQPQHF.

Only a few counts were recorded for this clonotype. This chain joins TRBV5-6 and TRBJ2-7, with D hard to call. CDR1 SGHDT and CDR2 YYEEEE come from the germline V gene. The CDR3 is 14 amino acids. With 7 bases removed from V and 0 bases from J, the gap between germline ends came to 14 bases. CDR3 residues: CASAPDGSSYEQYF. CDR3 sequence (DNA): TGTGCCAGCGCACCAGACGGAAGCTCCTACGAGCAGTACTTC. Based on the CDR3 plus reference TRBV5-6 and TRBJ2-7, the full variable domain is DAGVTQSPTHLIKTRGQQVTLRCSPKSGHDTVSWYQQALGQGPQFIFQYYEEEERQRGNFPDRFSGHQFPNYSSELNVNALLLGDSALYLCASAPDGSSYEQYFGPGTRLTVT.

This clonotype was found a few times. The rearrangement links TRBV7-9 to TRBJ1-2; weak D call: TRBD1 (6 bases). The length of the CDR3 is 15 residues. The V gene's germline CDR1 is SEHNR and CDR2 FQNEAQ (reference sequence). V lost 5 bases to trimming and J lost 1 base, with 14 bases between them. This chain's CDR3 is CASSPSTGYNYGYTF. CDR3 sequence (DNA): TGTGCCAGCAGCCCATCGACAGGATATAACTATGGCTACACCTTC.

This clonotype was detected a few times. This chain joins TRBV7-2 and TRBJ2-1; D is uncertain. V dropped 3 bases and J dropped 3 bases, with 9 bases sitting between them. The CDR3 is 14 residues long. Germline CDR1 reads SGHTA; CDR2 reads FQGNSA. CDR3 in DNA: TGTGCCAGCAGCTTCCCCGGAAGCTACAATGAGCAGTTCTTC. Protein product: CASSFPGSYNEQFF.

This clonotype was counted once. Here the CDR3 DNA reads TGTGCCAGCAGTGGGGGACAGGGGTTTAGGAATACGCAGTATTTT. Protein sequence: CASSGGQGFRNTQYF. The V gene is TRBV7-9, the J gene TRBJ2-3, with 10 bases lining up with TRBD1. V lost 6 bases to trimming and J lost 7 bases; unmatched junction nucleotides: 10. Looked up from germline, CDR1 is SEHNR and CDR2 is FQNEAQ (reference sequence). The CDR3 is 15 amino acids.

This clonotype turned up a few times. The chain has TRBV6-5 and TRBJ2-7; D is tentatively TRBD1 or TRBD2 (6 bases each). V lost 2 bases, J lost 5 bases, and 10 bases lay in between. Per the germline V gene, CDR1 is MNHEY and CDR2 is SVGAGI. The CDR3 extends over 13 amino acids. The CDR3 DNA reads TGTGCCAGCAGTTACCGAAGGGGGGACGAGCAGTACTTC. It is translated as CASSYRRGDEQYF.

This chain uses TRBV12-3 or TRBV12-4 with TRBJ1-1; maybe TRBD1 (6 bases). The germline V and J ends were trimmed by 6 bases and 0 bases, with 11 bases remaining between them. The CDR3 has 14 residues. This CDR3 reads CASRSRDMNTEAFF. The CDR3 bases are TGTGCCAGCAGGAGCAGGGACATGAACACTGAAGCTTTCTTT.

This chain uses TRBV19 with TRBJ1-1; possible D gene TRBD1, 5 bases. V was clipped by 9 bases and J by 1 base, with 15 bases between them. Germline lookup yields CDR1 LNHDA and CDR2 SQIVND (reference sequence). CDR3 length: 14 residues. The CDR3 spells CASLPGTGNTEAFF. Written as DNA, the CDR3 is TGTGCCAGCCTACCCGGGACGGGGAACACTGAAGCTTTCTTT.

This clonotype was recorded only once. V is TRBV20-1 and J is TRBJ1-1; 7 bases map to TRBD1. The CDR3 runs to 13 residues. Germline V gene lookup returns CDR1 DFQATT and CDR2 SNEGSKA (reference sequence). V lost 5 bases and J lost 4; bases outside the gene matches: 7. The CDR3 sequence is CSAQGTDTTEAFF. CDR3 in DNA: TGCAGTGCTCAGGGGACAGATACCACTGAAGCTTTCTTT.

This clonotype was detected only a few times. The V gene is TRBV6-2 or TRBV6-3, the J gene TRBJ2-7, with D possibly TRBD2 on 5 matching bases. The germline V gene encodes CDR1 MNHEY and CDR2 SVGEGT. V lost 2 bases to trimming and J lost 3 bases, with 11 bases between them. The CDR3 is 14 residues long. CDR3 nucleotides: TGTGCCAGCAGTTACGCGGGCGGGTACTACGAGCAGTACTTC. This codes for CASSYAGGYYEQYF.